This T cell receptor (beta chain) came from a study of vaccination and CD4 T cells after COVID-19. Study observations and caveats: Within the convalescent patients, a median approximately 87% of the SARS-CoV-2-reactive clones were ones that appeared only post-vaccination.

The treatment here: approximately nine-day PBMC culture with coronavirus spike peptide pools or control peptides (ViraFEST assay). Antigen-specific T cells were expanded with peptide pools by ViraFEST, and TCRs were then sequenced. Comment on this clonotype: Its target is not known.

The Oncomine TCR Beta short-read assay was what sequenced the DNA obtained from cultured CD4+ T cells. TCRdb reprocessed the PCR reads via MiXCR and lists one record per CDR3 protein. The table lists more than 20,000 distinct CDR3 sequences, under 75% of them singletons. The CDR3 loop spans 15 amino acids. After removal of 5 bases from V and 3 bases from J, the junction contained 5 bases not matched to a gene. Sequencing was carried out using CD4+ T cells from blood, cultured in vitro. The source is a human donor who had recovered from COVID-19. The J gene is TRBJ1-4, the V gene TRBV12-3 or TRBV12-4, with TRBD1 matching 8 bases. The CDR3 sequence is CASSPRQGSNEKLFF. CDR3 coding DNA: TGTGCCAGCAGTCCACGACAGGGGTCTAATGAAAAACTGTTTTTT.